This TCR beta chain stems from a study of T cells in Graves' hyperthyroidism and ophthalmopathy. A word on this clonotype: Its antigen is still unknown.

Study findings and constraints: Blood also contained most expanded thyroid clonotypes above 0.001.

The CDR3 runs 13 residues. Germline CDR1 reads MNHEY; CDR2 reads SMNVEV (reference sequence). Trimming shortened V by 3 bases and J by 4 bases, and 10 bases separated the two germline ends. What was amplified from RNA transcripts were TCR beta CDR3 regions. TCR CDR3 underwent first-round RT-PCR with the HTBI primer set. TCRdb re-derived calls from the multiplex PCR reads in MiXCR, one entry per CDR3 protein. Altogether more than 550,000 distinct CDR3 sequences are present, over 15% being singletons, with the ten largest covering 15% to 20%. The gene calls are TRBV27 and TRBJ2-7; possibly TRBD2 for D (5 bases). The source material was blood. The sequence derives from a woman in her forties or fifties with Graves' hyperthyroidism that later progressed to Graves' ophthalmopathy. DNA for the CDR3: TGTGCCAGCAGTTTCGGGGTGCGGTACGAGCAGTACTTC. This translates into CASSFGVRYEQYF.